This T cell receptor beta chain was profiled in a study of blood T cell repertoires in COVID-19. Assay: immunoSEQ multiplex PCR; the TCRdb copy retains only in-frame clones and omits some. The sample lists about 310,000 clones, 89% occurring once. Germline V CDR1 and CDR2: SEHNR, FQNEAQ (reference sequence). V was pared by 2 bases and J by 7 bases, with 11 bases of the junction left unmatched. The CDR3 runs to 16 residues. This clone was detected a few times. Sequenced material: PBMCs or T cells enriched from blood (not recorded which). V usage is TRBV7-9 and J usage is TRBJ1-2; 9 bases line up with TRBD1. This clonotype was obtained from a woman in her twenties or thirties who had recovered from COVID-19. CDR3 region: CASSLYLGTGLSGYTF. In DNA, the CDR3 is TGTGCCAGCAGCTTATATCTGGGGACAGGGCTCTCTGGCTACACCTTC.